The 23 T cell receptor beta chains reported below all come from one sample, sequenced in a study of response to subunit inactivated influenza vaccine. Each CDR3 protein is one row after TCRdb ran MiXCR on the RT-PCR reads. This sample has roughly 500,000 distinct CDR3 sequences, with 20% to 25% found just once. This same sample was also part of a study on T cells expressing NK-cell markers. That source adds: The cDNA for TCR beta came from 5'RACE template switching with UMIs.

The sample in question was CD4+ T cells sorted from PBMCs, obtained 11 to 12 days after vaccination. The receptors come from a man aged 45-65 years who received an inactivated influenza vaccine.

The V gene is TRBV12-3 or TRBV12-4, the J gene TRBJ2-1, with TRBD2 matching over 10 bases. Trimming cost V 4 bases and J 8 bases; bases outside gene matches: 14. CDR3 size: 17 residues. The CDR3 region has the DNA TGTGCCAGCAGTTCTGCCAGCGGGAGGGACCCTACGGATGAGCAGTTCTTC. It specifies CASSSASGRDPTDEQFF.

The rearrangement uses TRBV10-3 and TRBJ1-6; no definite D call. The length of the CDR3 is 14 residues. The V end was cut by 0 bases, the J end by 9 bases, with 9 bases between. The germline gives CDR1 ENHRY, CDR2 SYGVKD. The CDR3 spells CAISESGRSSPLHF. In nucleotides, the CDR3 is TGTGCCATCAGTGAGTCTGGGAGGTCTTCACCCCTCCACTTT.

The sample holds a few counts of this clonotype. V and J are TRBV20-1 and TRBJ2-3; D perhaps matches TRBD2 (7 bases). Germline values: CDR1 DFQATT, CDR2 SNEGSKA (reference sequence). V was trimmed by 4 bases and J by 5 bases, leaving 16 bases between them. The CDR3 is 14 residues long. The CDR3 is CSATVGGRLDTQYF. The CDR3 bases are TGCAGTGCTACCGTCGGGGGGCGGTTAGATACGCAGTATTTT.

The J gene is TRBJ2-3, the V gene TRBV6-5; a possible D gene is TRBD2 (6 bases). Per germline, CDR1 MNHEY and CDR2 SVGAGI. CDR3 length equals 14 residues. Trimming took 2 bases from V and 2 from J, leaving 8 bases between them. CDR3 nucleotides: TGTGCCAGCAGTTACGGGGAGGTCACAGATACGCAGTATTTT. Residues: CASSYGEVTDTQYF.

This clonotype has a handful of counts. The V gene is TRBV14, the J gene TRBJ2-1, with D maybe TRBD1 (5 bases). This CDR3 has 15 residues. Germline values: CDR1 SGHDN, CDR2 FVKESK. Trimming left V 2 bases short and J 12 bases short, with 20 bases between. The CDR3 nucleotides read TGTGCCAGCAGCCAAAACTCGCCGCAGGGAATGGGGCAGTTCTTC. This translates into CASSQNSPQGMGQFF.

The V call is TRBV20-1, the J call TRBJ2-5; a possible D gene is TRBD2 (5 bases). V was trimmed by 0 bases and J by 5 bases, leaving 7 bases between them. This CDR3 contains 12 residues. Germline V gene data show CDR1 as DFQATT and CDR2 as SNEGSKA (reference sequence). Here the CDR3 reads CSARELAETQYF. CDR3 nucleotides: TGCAGTGCTAGAGAGCTAGCCGAGACCCAGTACTTC.

The chain employs TRBV6-5 and TRBJ2-3; 7 bases match TRBD1. Trimming at V came to 2 bases and at J to 2 bases, leaving 13 bases not matched to a gene. Per the germline V gene, CDR1 is MNHEY and CDR2 is SVGAGI. CDR3 size: 18 residues. The DNA for the CDR3 is TGTGCCAGCAGTTACGAGCTGGGAATGGACAGGTCCACAGATACGCAGTATTTT. It encodes CASSYELGMDRSTDTQYF.

This chain links TRBV11-2 with TRBJ2-7; D possibly uses TRBD1 or TRBD2 (6 bases each). Germline V gives CDR1 SGHAT, CDR2 FQNNGV. The V and J ends lost 8 bases and 5 bases respectively, with 16 bases between them. The CDR3 runs to 13 residues. The CDR3, as DNA: TGTGCCAGCCGGAGACGGAGGGGGGACGAGCAGTACTTC. Protein product: CASRRRRGDEQYF.

In its sample, this clonotype was seen a few times. The rearrangement joins TRBV20-1 to TRBJ2-3; D might be TRBD2 (5 bases). V lost 0 bases to trimming and J lost 2 bases, with 6 bases between them. The CDR3 loop spans 13 amino acids. Germline lookup yields CDR1 DFQATT and CDR2 SNEGSKA (reference sequence). CDR3 nucleotides: TGCAGTGCTAGAGAGAGGGACACAGATACGCAGTATTTT. This encodes CSARERDTDTQYF.

The chain joins TRBV5-4 to TRBJ2-3; possible D gene TRBD2, 6 bases. The V gene's germline CDR1 is SGHNT and CDR2 YYREEE (reference sequence). The germline V and J ends were trimmed by 4 bases and 7 bases, with 16 bases remaining between them. This CDR3 is built from 14 residues. The CDR3 nucleotides are TGTGCCAGCAGCACGGAGGGTCGTCATAATACGCAGTATTTT. Translation: CASSTEGRHNTQYF.

This clonotype showed up just a few times. The chain combines TRBV7-2 with TRBJ1-1; no clear D. This CDR3 is 17 amino acids long. The germline V gene encodes CDR1 SGHTA and CDR2 FQGNSA. V was shortened by 0 bases and J by 4 bases, with 18 bases between the two germline ends. CDR3 DNA: TGTGCCAGCAGCTTAGCCACATTTGGGTCTGGAGGCACTGAAGCTTTCTTT. Amino acid sequence: CASSLATFGSGGTEAFF.

The chain employs TRBV6-2 or TRBV6-3 and TRBJ1-2; 8 nucleotides align to TRBD1. Losses at the gene ends were 3 bases for V and 4 bases for J; bases not matched to a gene: 1. CDR1 MNHEY and CDR2 SVGEGT come from the germline V gene. The CDR3 loop spans 13 amino acids. The CDR3 region has the DNA TGTGCCAGCAGTTATACAGGGGGCTATGGCTACACCTTC. Protein product: CASSYTGGYGYTF.

The rearrangement uses TRBV12-3 or TRBV12-4 and TRBJ2-7, with a possible D match to TRBD1 (6 bases). The V end was cut by 6 bases, the J end by 3 bases, with 15 bases between. The CDR3 contains 14 residues. CDR3 protein: CASRRGTADYEQYF. The CDR3 bases are TGTGCCAGCAGGAGGGGGACGGCCGACTACGAGCAGTACTTC.

This clonotype came up a few times. The V and J genes are TRBV28 and TRBJ1-1, with D possibly being TRBD1 (5 bases). The CDR3 extends over 13 amino acids. Trimming removed 11 bases at V and 2 bases at J, with 15 bases between. The germline CDR1 and CDR2 sequences are MDHEN and SYDVKM. The CDR3 DNA sequence: TGTGCCGGGTACGGGGCAGCCAACACTGAAGCTTTCTTT. Amino acids: CAGYGAANTEAFF.

The V and J genes are TRBV6-2 or TRBV6-3 and TRBJ2-1, with D maybe TRBD2 (5 bases). The V and J ends lost 2 bases and 12 bases respectively, with 14 bases between them. Germline lookup yields CDR1 MNHEY and CDR2 SVGEGT. The CDR3 consists of 13 residues. CDR3 sequence: CASSYVSGGWQFF. Written as DNA, the CDR3 is TGTGCCAGCAGTTACGTAAGTGGAGGATGGCAGTTCTTC.

This clonotype showed up just a few times. V is TRBV7-2 and J is TRBJ2-3, with 10 bases aligning to TRBD2. V trimming: 0 bases; J trimming: 4 bases; junction bases outside the gene matches: 4. Germline values: CDR1 SGHTA, CDR2 FQGNSA. The CDR3 is 16 residues long. The CDR3 sequence is CASSLASSGSSDTQYF. The CDR3 coding sequence is TGTGCCAGCAGCTTAGCGTCTAGCGGGAGTTCAGATACGCAGTATTTT.

The CDR3 DNA reads as TGCGCCAGCAGCTGGGACAGAAACTATGGCTACACCTTC. Amino acid sequence: CASSWDRNYGYTF. The chain links TRBV5-1 to TRBJ1-2; 7 positions agree with TRBD1. The V gene end was trimmed by 3 bases and the J gene end by 2 bases; junction bases not matched to a gene: 1. Germline CDR1 is SGHRS and CDR2 is YFSETQ. The CDR3 is 13 amino acids. The full variable domain, its missing parts supplied by reference TRBV5-1 and TRBJ1-2, is KAGVTQTPRYLIKTRGQQVTLSCSPISGHRSVSWYQQTPGQGLQFLFEYFSETQRNKGNFPGRFSGRQFSNSRSEMNVSTLELGDSALYLCASSWDRNYGYTFGSGTRLTVV.

This clonotype was seen a handful of times. V is TRBV28 and J is TRBJ1-4; D may be TRBD1 (5 bases). V lost 5 bases, J lost 10 bases, and 17 bases lay in between. The germline V gene encodes CDR1 MDHEN and CDR2 SYDVKM. CDR3 size: 14 residues. In DNA form, the CDR3 reads TGTGCCAGCAGTCGGGGGGGGAAGTTGGGAAAACTGTTTTTT. This translates into CASSRGGKLGKLFF. Together with reference TRBV28 and TRBJ1-4, the CDR3 gives the full variable domain: DVKVTQSSRYLVKRTGEKVFLECVQDMDHENMFWYRQDPGLGLRLIYFSYDVKMKEKGDIPEGYSVSREKKERFSLILESASTNQTSMYLCASSRGGKLGKLFFGSGTQLSVL.

The chain recombines TRBV20-1 with TRBJ2-1, with D possibly TRBD2 on 6 matching bases. This CDR3 contains 15 residues. Germline V gene lookup returns CDR1 DFQATT and CDR2 SNEGSKA (reference sequence). Trimming cost V 3 bases and J 4 bases, with 16 bases left between them. CDR3 region: CSAREEGTLYNEQFF. The CDR3 DNA sequence: TGCAGTGCTAGGGAGGAGGGAACCCTGTACAATGAGCAGTTCTTC.

V gene TRBV6-1 combines with J gene TRBJ1-2; tentative D call: TRBD1 (6 bases). Trimming cost V 6 bases and J 4 bases, with 18 bases left between them. The CDR3 consists of 15 residues. CDR1 and CDR2 from the germline V gene are MNHNS and SASEGT. The CDR3, as DNA: TGTGCCAGCAGGGAGACAGGTGGAGTCTCCTATGGCTACACCTTC. It translates to CASRETGGVSYGYTF.

This clonotype has just a few counts. The chain links TRBV6-2 or TRBV6-3 to TRBJ2-7, with 8 bases identical to TRBD2. CDR1 is MNHEY and CDR2 is SVGEGT in the germline V gene. V gave up 0 bases and J gave up 0 bases; unmatched junction bases: 4. This CDR3 has 16 amino acids. The CDR3: CASSYSVTSVSYEQYF. CDR3 DNA sequence: TGTGCCAGCAGTTACTCGGTGACTAGCGTCTCCTACGAGCAGTACTTC.

This clonotype has a handful of counts. The chain carries TRBV28 and TRBJ2-7, with TRBD2 matching over 7 bases. The CDR3 is made up of 12 amino acids. Germline trimming cut 8 bases from V and 2 bases from J; bases unmatched to any gene: 3. Germline lookup yields CDR1 MDHEN and CDR2 SYDVKM. CDR3 coding DNA: TGTGCCAGCCAGCGGGGACCCTACGAGCAGTACTTC. It encodes CASQRGPYEQYF. Based on the CDR3 plus reference TRBV28 and TRBJ2-7, the full variable domain is DVKVTQSSRYLVKRTGEKVFLECVQDMDHENMFWYRQDPGLGLRLIYFSYDVKMKEKGDIPEGYSVSREKKERFSLILESASTNQTSMYLCASQRGPYEQYFGPGTRLTVT.

This clonotype has a handful of counts. The chain combines TRBV7-2 with TRBJ2-3; 7 bases are shared with TRBD1. This CDR3 contains 14 residues. Germline assignment: CDR1 SGHTA and CDR2 FQGNSA. The V and J ends lost 4 bases and 3 bases, in that order; junction bases with no gene match: 4. The CDR3 DNA is TGTGCCAGCAGCTCTGACAGGGAAACAGATACGCAGTATTTT. It specifies CASSSDRETDTQYF.